This T cell receptor beta chain was profiled in a study of CD8+ T cells in alopecia areata. Described treatment: oral pan-JAK inhibitor, 5-10 mg twice daily. RNA was extracted and reverse transcribed into cDNA as the sequencing template. Method: immunoSEQ multiplex PCR; TCRdb's copy keeps in-frame clones and lacks some. Here the sample spans 90,000 to 120,000 clones, 84% being singletons. Findings and limits, study-wide: Scalp clonality and expanded CD8+ clones among the top 100 were significantly decreased by tofacitinib.

Comments on this clone: What it binds is not known.

The CDR3 has 13 residues. Germline values: CDR1 ENHRY, CDR2 SYGVKD. The junction had 2 bases not matched to a gene; V was cut back by 7 bases and J by 4 bases. The sample consisted of CD8+ T cells sorted from blood, taken at week 24, from a patient treated with tofacitinib. The origin of this receptor is a human donor with alopecia areata. V and J are TRBV10-3 and TRBJ1-1; 11 nucleotides agree with TRBD1. The CDR3 DNA reads TGTGCCATCACCGGGACAGGGGGCACTGAAGCTTTCTTT. The encoded protein is CAITGTGGTEAFF.